The 27 T cell receptor beta chains reported below all come from one sample, sequenced in a study of blood T cell repertoires in COVID-19 (dated by TCRdb to 2020 to 2022). Library preparation employed the immunoSEQ multiplex PCR assay. This is the immuneACCESS table as TCRdb keeps it, with only in-frame sequences that have V and J called. A part of the clones is gone; compared with another copy, unresolved V genes explain less than half, and the rest is unexplained. In this sample the table shows under 85,000 clones, around 91% of which occur a single time. The biggest ten clones account for more than 4.5% of the sample. The sequenced sample was peripheral blood. The receptors here all came from a man aged 45 to 65 with acute or convalescent COVID-19.

CDR3 sequence reads: CASKLGQGWEAFF. The CDR3 nucleotides are TGCGCCAGCAAACTCGGACAGGGATGGGAAGCTTTCTTT. This chain joins TRBV10-2 and TRBJ1-1; 8 bases agree with TRBD1. Germline V gene lookup returns CDR1 WSHSY and CDR2 SAAADI. With V trimmed by 7 bases and J by 8 bases, 9 bases remained unmatched. The CDR3 sequence is 13 residues long.

The chain has TRBV20-1 and TRBJ2-1; maybe TRBD1 (5 bases). This CDR3 contains 14 residues. V lost 3 bases to trimming and J lost 15 bases, with 24 bases between them. Germline-derived CDR1 and CDR2 are DFQATT and SNEGSKA (reference sequence). As DNA, the CDR3 is TGCAGTGCTAGTTTAGCCAAGGGGTACCCCTTTGGGTTCTTC. Residues: CSASLAKGYPFGFF.

J is TRBJ2-5 and V is TRBV12-3 or TRBV12-4; no definite D call. The CDR3 contains 12 residues. Trimming removed 2 bases from V and 2 bases from J, with 3 bases in between. The CDR3 DNA is TGTGCCAGCAGTTTACTACAAGAGACCCAGTACTTC. The encoded protein is CASSLLQETQYF.

The chain combines TRBV18 with TRBJ2-7; a weak D match, TRBD2 (6 bases). Trimming took 6 bases from V and 0 from J, leaving 12 bases between them. CDR3 length equals 14 residues. From germline, CDR1 is KGHSH and CDR2 LQKENI. The CDR3 spells CASSTGLLSYEQYF. The CDR3 nucleotides are TGTGCCAGCTCCACGGGACTCCTCTCCTACGAGCAGTACTTC.

This CDR3 is CASSAGTGGCVGQETQYF. In DNA, the CDR3 is TGCGCCAGCAGTGCCGGGACAGGGGGCTGCGTCGGACAAGAGACCCAGTACTTC. V and J are TRBV23-1 and TRBJ2-5, with 12 bases matching TRBD1. TRBV23-1 is filed as an ORF, its function uncertain. The trim removed 5 bases at V and 2 bases at J, leaving 12 bases unmatched. The CDR3 loop spans 18 amino acids.

This clone was counted a few times. The chain has TRBV2 and TRBJ2-1; 11 bases map to TRBD2. CDR3 length: 16 residues. Germline loops: CDR1 SNHLY, CDR2 FYNNEI. V was clipped by 6 bases and J by 2 bases; unmatched bases: 6. The CDR3 is CASSSRGLAAYNEQFF. For the CDR3, the DNA is TGTGCCAGCAGCTCGAGGGGACTAGCGGCCTACAATGAGCAGTTCTTC.

This clone was recorded only once. The chain recombines TRBV7-9 with TRBJ1-1; TRBD1 matches at 9 bases. The CDR3 is made up of 16 amino acids. From germline, CDR1 is SEHNR and CDR2 FQNEAQ (reference sequence). V was pared by 5 bases and J by 1 base, with 8 bases of the junction left unmatched. CDR3 sequence (DNA): TGTGCCAGCAGCAAAAGAACGGGACAGGGGAACACTGAAGCTTTCTTT. Its protein product is CASSKRTGQGNTEAFF.

The chain has TRBV10-3 and TRBJ1-5; D is perhaps TRBD1 (5 bases). The germline V gene encodes CDR1 ENHRY and CDR2 SYGVKD. Trimming cost V 5 bases and J 6 bases, with 17 bases left between them. The CDR3 consists of 15 residues. CDR3: CAISFGPAGGQPQHF. As DNA, the CDR3 is TGTGCCATCAGTTTCGGACCGGCGGGGGGTCAGCCCCAGCATTTT.

The rearrangement links TRBV27 to TRBJ1-2, with TRBD1 identical over 7 bases. The junction had 7 bases not matched to a gene; V was cut back by 4 bases and J by 2 bases. Germline CDR1 is MNHEY and CDR2 is SMNVEV (reference sequence). This CDR3 has 15 amino acids. CDR3: CASSSYSTGNYGYTF. Here the CDR3 DNA reads TGTGCCAGCAGTTCCTACTCGACAGGGAACTATGGCTACACCTTC.

This clone has just one count. The chain couples TRBV5-5 to TRBJ2-5; D is undetermined. The CDR3 covers 13 residues. The V end was cut by 7 bases, the J end by 4 bases, with 14 bases between. The germline gives CDR1 SGHKS, CDR2 YYEKEE (reference sequence). The CDR3 sequence: CASSYHRGETQYF. The DNA of the CDR3 is TGTGCCAGCTCCTACCATCGAGGAGAGACCCAGTACTTC. The full variable domain, completed using reference TRBV5-5 and TRBJ2-5, is DAGVTQSPTHLIKTRGQQVTLRCSPISGHKSVSWYQQVLGQGPQFIFQYYEKEERGRGNFPDRFSARQFPNYSSELNVNALLLGDSALYLCASSYHRGETQYFGPGTRLLVL.

J is TRBJ2-1 and V is TRBV7-2, with 13 positions matching TRBD2. V lost 5 bases, J lost 16 bases, and 11 bases stayed unmatched. The CDR3 extends over 14 amino acids. CDR1 is SGHTA, CDR2 FQGNSA, per germline. This CDR3 is CASSPFGLAGDNFF. The CDR3 bases are TGTGCCAGCAGCCCATTCGGACTAGCGGGAGATAACTTCTTC. The full variable domain, with the rest looked up from reference TRBV7-2 and TRBJ2-1, is GAGVSQSPSNKVTEKGKDVELRCDPISGHTALYWYRQSLGQGLEFLIYFQGNSAPDKSGLPSDRFSAERTGGSVSTLTIQRTQQEDSAVYLCASSPFGLAGDNFFGPGTRLTVL.

CDR3 nucleotides: TGTGCCAGCAGCTTAGGGGACAGGGAAGTCGGCGGGGAGCTGTTTTTT. It yields the protein CASSLGDREVGGELFF. The J gene is TRBJ2-2, the V gene TRBV7-2, with 9 bases that match TRBD1. The CDR3 contains 16 residues. V gave up 1 base and J gave up 7 bases; unmatched junction bases: 7. Germline CDR1 SGHTA, CDR2 FQGNSA.

The V call is TRBV5-1, the J call TRBJ1-6; 8 bases agree with TRBD1. The V and J ends lost 4 bases and 5 bases, in that order; junction bases with no gene match: 8. The CDR3 extends over 16 amino acids. The V gene's germline CDR1 is SGHRS and CDR2 YFSETQ. The CDR3 loop reads CASSTRTGTNNSPLHF. The CDR3 bases are TGCGCCAGCAGCACCAGGACAGGGACGAATAATTCACCCCTCCACTTT. Variable domain in full (rest from reference TRBV5-1 and TRBJ1-6): KAGVTQTPRYLIKTRGQQVTLSCSPISGHRSVSWYQQTPGQGLQFLFEYFSETQRNKGNFPGRFSGRQFSNSRSEMNVSTLELGDSALYLCASSTRTGTNNSPLHFGNGTRLTVT.

J is TRBJ2-7 and V is TRBV13; 10 bases map to TRBD1. The V and J ends lost 5 bases and 4 bases, in that order; junction bases with no gene match: 8. The germline V gene has CDR1 PRHDT and CDR2 FYEKMQ (reference sequence). The CDR3 has 15 residues. The CDR3 coding sequence is TGTGCCAGCAGCCCTAGGGGACAGGGGTATTACGAGCAGTACTTC. It yields the protein CASSPRGQGYYEQYF.

The chain recombines TRBV7-2 with TRBJ2-2, with 10 bases aligning to TRBD2. Losses at the gene ends were 5 bases for V and 2 bases for J; bases not matched to a gene: 8. The CDR3 extends over 17 amino acids. Germline assignment: CDR1 SGHTA and CDR2 FQGNSA. CDR3 region: CASSPDGLAVNTGELFF. The DNA of the CDR3 is TGTGCCAGCAGCCCTGACGGACTAGCGGTTAACACCGGGGAGCTGTTTTTT.

The gene calls are TRBV30 and TRBJ2-7; D might be TRBD1 (6 bases). Looked up from germline, CDR1 is GTSNPN and CDR2 is SVGIG (reference sequence). Trimming removed 3 bases from V and 1 base from J, with 13 bases in between. CDR3 length: 14 amino acids. CDR3 nucleotide sequence: TGTGCCTGGAGCCCACAGGGAATTTCCTACGAGCAGTACTTC. Amino acid sequence: CAWSPQGISYEQYF.

The chain is built from TRBV3-1 (or the pseudogene TRBV3-2) and TRBJ1-6; weak D call: TRBD1 (5 bases). This CDR3 comprises 18 residues. The V gene lost 4 bases and the J gene lost 0 bases, with 16 bases spanning the gap. Germline CDR1 reads LGHDT; CDR2 reads YNNKEL (reference sequence). The CDR3 here is CASSRFGTGSSYNSPLHF. DNA for the CDR3: TGTGCCAGCAGCCGTTTTGGAACAGGAAGCTCCTATAATTCACCCCTCCACTTT.

In this sample, this clone turned up a few times. The chain has TRBV7-9 and TRBJ2-7; 10 bases line up with TRBD1. The CDR3 has 14 residues. The V and J ends lost 5 bases and 7 bases, in that order; junction bases with no gene match: 8. Germline values: CDR1 SEHNR, CDR2 FQNEAQ (reference sequence). The CDR3 nucleotides are TGTGCCAGCAGCCTGACAGGGGGCCGAGGAGAGCAGTACTTC. As protein: CASSLTGGRGEQYF.

This clone showed up just a few times. The rearrangement links TRBV6-2 or TRBV6-3 to TRBJ2-7, with 10 bases lining up with TRBD1. This CDR3 contains 16 residues. Germline CDR1 is MNHEY and CDR2 is SVGEGT. V was clipped by 0 bases and J by 2 bases; unmatched bases: 4. The CDR3 reads CASSYSWTGGTYEQYF. CDR3 coding DNA: TGTGCCAGCAGTTACTCATGGACAGGGGGAACCTACGAGCAGTACTTC.

The chain couples TRBV6-2 or TRBV6-3 to TRBJ2-1; 10 nucleotides align to TRBD2. V shed 5 bases and J 10 bases; nucleotides not matched to a gene: 2. The germline V gene encodes CDR1 MNHEY and CDR2 SVGEGT. This CDR3 has 12 amino acids. The DNA of the CDR3 is TGTGCCAGCAGTCAGACTAGCGGGGAGCAGTTCTTC. It encodes CASSQTSGEQFF.

This clone was picked up one time. The chain links TRBV9 to TRBJ2-5; tentatively, D is TRBD1 (5 bases). Per the germline V gene, CDR1 is SGDLS and CDR2 is YYNGEE. CDR3 length: 12 residues. Trimming removed 4 bases at V and 5 bases at J, with 9 bases between. The chain's CDR3 is CASSTPGETQYF. In DNA, the CDR3 is TGTGCCAGCAGCACGCCAGGGGAGACCCAGTACTTC. Based on the CDR3 plus reference TRBV9 and TRBJ2-5, the full variable domain is DSGVTQTPKHLITATGQRVTLRCSPRSGDLSVYWYQQSLDQGLQFLIQYYNGEERAKGNILERFSAQQFPDLHSELNLSSLELGDSALYFCASSTPGETQYFGPGTRLLVL.

This clone appeared once. The chain couples TRBV24-1 to TRBJ2-7; no definite D call. Germline loops: CDR1 KGHDR, CDR2 SFDVKD. The CDR3 is made up of 13 amino acids. The ends were cut back, 1 base at V and 5 bases at J, with 8 bases in the middle. CDR3 loop: CATSDFGFHEQYF. In DNA form, the CDR3 reads TGTGCCACCAGTGATTTCGGGTTCCACGAGCAGTACTTC.

V and J are TRBV9 and TRBJ1-3, with no clear D. CDR1 SGDLS and CDR2 YYNGEE come from the germline V gene. This CDR3 has 13 residues. V was pared by 3 bases and J by 4 bases, with 8 bases between. As DNA, the CDR3 is TGTGCCAGCAGCGCAGGCGTAGGAAACACCATATATTTT. It codes for CASSAGVGNTIYF.

V and J are TRBV27 and TRBJ2-7, with a weak D call TRBD1 (6 bases). This CDR3 is built from 14 residues. The germline V gene has CDR1 MNHEY and CDR2 SMNVEV (reference sequence). The V end was cut by 5 bases, the J end by 5 bases, with 16 bases between. CDR3 loop: CASSPPLRGHEQYF. Here the CDR3 DNA reads TGTGCCAGCAGTCCCCCTCTCAGGGGACACGAGCAGTACTTC.

The chain has TRBV6-1 and TRBJ2-5; the match to TRBD1 covers 8 bases. V was pared by 1 base and J by 7 bases, with 11 bases of the junction left unmatched. The CDR3 consists of 16 residues. Germline-derived CDR1 and CDR2 are MNHNS and SASEGT. In DNA, the CDR3 is TGTGCCAGCAGTGAAGGCACAGGACAGGGAAGGGGGACCCAGTACTTC. As protein: CASSEGTGQGRGTQYF.

This chain links TRBV2 with TRBJ1-5, with unresolved D. This CDR3 contains 15 residues. The germline CDR1 and CDR2 sequences are SNHLY and FYNNEI. Trimming took 3 bases from V and 0 from J, leaving 9 bases between them. CDR3 sequence reads: CASSDRFNSNQPQHF. CDR3 DNA sequence: TGTGCCAGCAGTGACAGGTTCAATAGCAATCAGCCCCAGCATTTT.

Remarks on this clone: The junction and the germline gene differ at one end; a read error may be behind it. The CDR3 nucleotides are TGCGCCAGCAGCTTGGACAGGGGTTCCACAGATACGCGGTATTTT. Its protein product is CASSLDRGSTDTRYF. The J gene is TRBJ2-3, the V gene TRBV5-1, with 7 nucleotides matching TRBD1. Germline CDR1 and CDR2: SGHRS and YFSETQ. The CDR3 is 15 residues long.